One sample yielded the 21 T cell receptor beta chains listed below, sequenced in a study of blood T cell repertoires in COVID-19. Assay: immunoSEQ multiplex PCR; the TCRdb copy retains only in-frame clones and omits some. The data show 130,000 or so clones, 70% to 85% seen once. Sequenced input: peripheral blood. These receptors came from a woman of 80 years or more with acute or convalescent COVID-19.

The gene calls are TRBV9 and TRBJ2-1, with TRBD1 matching 8 bases. V shed 2 bases and J 5 bases; nucleotides not matched to a gene: 3. CDR1 and CDR2 (germline): SGDLS, YYNGEE. This CDR3 spans 14 amino acids. In nucleotides, the CDR3 is TGTGCCAGCAGCGTGGGACAGGCGAACAATGAGCAGTTCTTC. The encoded protein is CASSVGQANNEQFF. Drawing the rest from reference TRBV9 and TRBJ2-1, the complete variable domain is DSGVTQTPKHLITATGQRVTLRCSPRSGDLSVYWYQQSLDQGLQFLIQYYNGEERAKGNILERFSAQQFPDLHSELNLSSLELGDSALYFCASSVGQANNEQFFGPGTRLTVL.

The chain is built from TRBV15 and TRBJ2-1, with 11 bases identical to TRBD1. The J segment lost 4 bases and the V segment lost 4 bases, leaving 3 bases of the junction unmatched. This CDR3 is 15 amino acids long. Germline V CDR1 and CDR2: LNHNV, YYDKDF (reference sequence). In DNA form, the CDR3 reads TGTGCCACCAGCACCGGGACAGGGGGGTACAATGAGCAGTTCTTC. Its protein is CATSTGTGGYNEQFF. The variable domain in full, with the rest retrieved from reference TRBV15 and TRBJ2-1, is DAMVIQNPRYQVTQFGKPVTLSCSQTLNHNVMYWYQQKSSQAPKLLFHYYDKDFNNEADTPDNFQSRRPNTSFCFLDIRSPGLGDTAMYLCATSTGTGGYNEQFFGPGTRLTVL.

V and J are TRBV5-6 and TRBJ2-1; 8 nucleotides line up with TRBD2. CDR3 length: 15 residues. The trim removed 1 base at V and 4 bases at J, leaving 4 bases unmatched. CDR1 is SGHDT, CDR2 YYEEEE, per germline. CDR3 bases: TGTGCCAGCAGCTTGCGCGGGAGGACATACAATGAGCAGTTCTTC. It codes for CASSLRGRTYNEQFF.

CDR3 sequence reads: CASSQPGGGAPQYF. CDR3 nucleotide sequence: TGTGCCAGCAGCCAGCCGGGCGGGGGGGCACCCCAGTACTTC. This chain connects TRBV7-8 to TRBJ2-5, with TRBD2 matching over 9 bases. The junction had 10 bases not matched to a gene; V was cut back by 5 bases and J by 9 bases. CDR3 size: 14 residues. Germline CDR1 and CDR2: SGHVS and FQNEAQ.

This rearrangement joins TRBV14 to TRBJ2-1, with TRBD2 identical over 9 bases. V was pared by 4 bases and J by 6 bases, with 7 bases of the junction left unmatched. The CDR3 contains 15 residues. Germline assignment: CDR1 SGHDN and CDR2 FVKESK. The chain's CDR3 is CASSRIAGVGNEQFF. In DNA, the CDR3 is TGTGCCAGCAGCCGCATAGCGGGAGTAGGCAATGAGCAGTTCTTC.

The V and J genes are TRBV6-6 and TRBJ1-5, with D perhaps TRBD1 (6 bases). The V gene's germline CDR1 is MNHNY and CDR2 SVGAGI (reference sequence). This CDR3 spans 20 amino acids. Trimming shortened V by 6 bases and J by 0 bases, and 27 bases separated the two germline ends. CDR3 loop: CASSLTDERQVRNSNQPQHF. The CDR3 coding sequence is TGTGCCAGCAGCCTAACCGACGAGCGACAGGTTCGCAATAGCAATCAGCCCCAGCATTTT.

This sequence joins TRBV5-4 and TRBJ1-2; D possibly corresponds to TRBD1 (5 bases). The germline V and J ends were trimmed by 1 base and 0 bases, with 10 bases remaining between them. CDR1 SGHNT and CDR2 YYREEE come from the germline V gene (reference sequence). The CDR3 is 15 amino acids. In nucleotides, the CDR3 is TGTGCCAGCAGCTTGCGAAGCAGGGCTAACTATGGCTACACCTTC. Protein: CASSLRSRANYGYTF.

This clone showed up just once. J is TRBJ2-3 and V is TRBV5-4; 10 nucleotides agree with TRBD2. CDR3 length: 18 residues. After removal of 0 bases from V and 2 bases from J, the junction contained 9 bases not matched to a gene. CDR1 and CDR2 (germline): SGHNT, YYREEE (reference sequence). The CDR3 region has the DNA TGTGCCAGCAGCTTGGCTGGGCGGACTAGCGGAACCACAGATACGCAGTATTTT. Translating gives CASSLAGRTSGTTDTQYF.

V usage is TRBV19 and J usage is TRBJ2-3; D is unclear. This CDR3 has 13 residues. Germline assignment: CDR1 LNHDA and CDR2 SQIVND (reference sequence). Trimming cost V 3 bases and J 5 bases, with 9 bases left between them. CDR3 protein: CASSMQSGDTQYF. CDR3 nucleotide sequence: TGTGCCAGTAGTATGCAATCAGGAGATACGCAGTATTTT.

The V call is TRBV3-1 (or the pseudogene TRBV3-2), the J call TRBJ2-1; 12 positions match TRBD2. Germline lookup yields CDR1 LGHDT and CDR2 YNNKEL (reference sequence). The ends lost 4 bases at V and 6 bases at J; junction bases unmatched: 16. The CDR3 is made up of 19 amino acids. The CDR3 region is CASSPRPASGGARGNEQFF. The CDR3 DNA reads TGTGCCAGCAGCCCCCGCCCAGCTAGCGGGGGGGCTCGGGGCAATGAGCAGTTCTTC.

This clone was seen a single time. The chain is built from TRBV2 and TRBJ1-5, with D unresolved. Germline CDR1 SNHLY, CDR2 FYNNEI. V dropped 7 bases and J dropped 5 bases, with 18 bases sitting between them. CDR3 length: 15 residues. CDR3: CASTQPGEGYQPQHF. CDR3 nucleotide sequence: TGTGCCAGCACCCAACCGGGAGAAGGTTATCAGCCCCAGCATTTT. The full variable domain, with the rest looked up from reference TRBV2 and TRBJ1-5, is EPEVTQTPSHQVTQMGQEVILRCVPISNHLYFYWYRQILGQKVEFLVSFYNNEISEKSEIFDDQFSVERPDGSNFTLKIRSTKLEDSAMYFCASTQPGEGYQPQHFGDGTRLSIL.

The chain couples TRBV5-1 to TRBJ2-7; 9 bases agree with TRBD1. J gave up 5 bases and V 0 bases, and 6 bases lay outside the gene matches. Germline V gives CDR1 SGHRS, CDR2 YFSETQ. The CDR3 runs to 15 residues. For the CDR3, the DNA is TGCGCCAGCAGCTTGGAACCCGGGACAGGGAACGAGCAGTACTTC. Protein sequence: CASSLEPGTGNEQYF.

V usage is TRBV11-3 and J usage is TRBJ1-1; tentatively, D is TRBD1 (5 bases). The V end was cut by 4 bases, the J end by 3 bases, with 9 bases between. In germline, CDR1 is SGHNT, CDR2 YENEEA. The CDR3 has 13 residues. CDR3 in DNA: TGTGCCAGCAGCTCTAGACAGTACACTGAAGCTTTCTTT. It codes for CASSSRQYTEAFF.

This clone was observed a single time. This rearrangement joins TRBV25-1 to TRBJ1-4; a possible D gene is TRBD1 (5 bases). The CDR3 has 14 residues. V lost 5 bases, J lost 7 bases, and 14 bases lay in between. The V gene's germline CDR1 is MGHDK and CDR2 SYGVNS. Here the CDR3 DNA reads TGTGCCAGCAGTAAGGGGATCCGGGCTGAAAAACTGTTTTTT. Amino acid sequence: CASSKGIRAEKLFF.

V and J are TRBV5-1 and TRBJ2-7; a possible D gene is TRBD1 (6 bases). CDR1 and CDR2 from the germline V gene are SGHRS and YFSETQ. Between the trimmed V and J ends, which lost 0 bases and 4 bases, there was a span of 8 bases. This CDR3 region has 13 residues. The CDR3 nucleotides read TGCGCCAGCAGCTTGGACAGGGCTTACGAGCAGTACTTC. Protein: CASSLDRAYEQYF.

Here the CDR3 DNA reads TGTGCCAGCTCACCCCAGGCAGATACGCAGTATTTT. As protein: CASSPQADTQYF. The chain is built from TRBV18 and TRBJ2-3; D call uncertain. The V gene lost 3 bases and the J gene lost 4 bases, with 5 bases spanning the gap. The CDR3 length is 12 residues. Germline CDR1 KGHSH, CDR2 LQKENI. Complete variable domain (other parts from reference TRBV18 and TRBJ2-3): NAGVMQNPRHLVRRRGQEARLRCSPMKGHSHVYWYRQLPEEGLKFMVYLQKENIIDESGMPKERFSAEFPKEGPSILRIQQVVRGDSAAYFCASSPQADTQYFGPGTRLTVL.

J is TRBJ2-1 and V is TRBV5-1, with 10 nucleotides matching TRBD2. Germline V gene lookup returns CDR1 SGHRS and CDR2 YFSETQ. The trim removed 1 base at V and 5 bases at J, leaving 3 bases unmatched. This CDR3 has 15 residues. This chain's CDR3 is CASSLFGLADNEQFF. The CDR3 nucleotides read TGCGCCAGCAGCTTGTTCGGACTAGCGGACAATGAGCAGTTCTTC.

The chain has TRBV5-8 and TRBJ2-2, with 13 bases lining up with TRBD2. V lost 1 base, J lost 4 bases, and 4 bases stayed unmatched. CDR1 SGHTS and CDR2 YDEGEE come from the germline V gene. The CDR3 contains 17 residues. This CDR3 reads CASSLTRTSGSTGELFF. In nucleotides, the CDR3 is TGTGCCAGCAGCTTGACCCGGACTAGCGGGAGCACCGGGGAGCTGTTTTTT.

The chain has TRBV7-8 and TRBJ2-2, with unresolved D. Germline CDR1 SGHVS, CDR2 FQNEAQ. This CDR3 contains 12 residues. Deletions cut 3 bases from V and 6 bases from J, with 5 bases between. The CDR3 reads CASSLTPGELFF. CDR3 nucleotides: TGTGCCAGCAGCTTGACTCCCGGGGAGCTGTTTTTT. Full variable domain (remainder filled in from reference TRBV7-8 and TRBJ2-2): GAGVSQSPRYKVAKRGQDVALRCDPISGHVSLFWYQQALGQGPEFLTYFQNEAQLDKSGLPSDRFFAERPEGSVSTLKIQRTQQEDSAVYLCASSLTPGELFFGEGSRLTVL.

The V and J genes are TRBV30 and TRBJ1-2; 10 nucleotides agree with TRBD1. Germline trimming cut 3 bases from V and 3 bases from J; bases unmatched to any gene: 13. Looked up from germline, CDR1 is GTSNPN and CDR2 is SVGIG (reference sequence). The CDR3 is 17 amino acids. CDR3 bases: TGTGCCTGGAGAGACTTTCGGACAGGGGGATGGGACTATGGCTACACCTTC. Translating gives CAWRDFRTGGWDYGYTF.

J is TRBJ1-6 and V is TRBV2, with 8 bases lining up with TRBD1. The CDR3 covers 16 residues. Looked up from germline, CDR1 is SNHLY and CDR2 is FYNNEI. Trimming at V came to 1 base and at J to 6 bases, leaving 5 bases not matched to a gene. CDR3 residues: CASSEELTGANSPLHF. The CDR3 bases are TGTGCCAGCAGTGAAGAGCTGACAGGGGCTAATTCACCCCTCCACTTT.